This T cell receptor beta chain came from a study of T cell responses to AZD1222 COVID-19 vaccine. The germline CDR1 and CDR2 sequences are LNHDA and SQIVND (reference sequence). Germline trimming cut 4 bases from V and 0 bases from J; bases unmatched to any gene: 9. This CDR3 contains 17 residues. Sequenced by immunoSEQ multiplex PCR; TCRdb stores in-frame clones only, minus some. The sample consists of some 100,000 clones, roughly 91% of them appearing once. Whole-study results and caveats: Just a handful of AZD1222 recipients were seropositive at baseline.

This clone has only one observation. Its antigen is currently unknown. This sequence joins TRBV19 and TRBJ2-1, with 7 nucleotides matching TRBD2. The input for sequencing was peripheral blood, taken on day 0 of AZD1222 vaccination. This clonotype originated in an adult in good health. CDR3 sequence (DNA): TGTGCCAGTAGTAAACAGCTAGCGGCGAGCTCCTACAATGAGCAGTTCTTC. The encoded protein is CASSKQLAASSYNEQFF.